Listed below are T cell receptor beta chains from one sample, sequenced in a study of cytomegalovirus exposure and HLA in healthy donors. Sequenced by immunoSEQ multiplex PCR; TCRdb stores in-frame clones only, minus some. The sample contains about 65,000 clones, around 73% of which appear only once. The sample comprised PBMCs. The receptors here all came from a girl between 10 and 17 years old in good health and CMV-seropositive. Each CDR3 is given with its conserved first and last residue. The D gene is left open where the match is weak. Not every row has a clone size; where given, it reads once, few, many or a size class.

V: TRBV4-1; size: .; J: TRBJ1-4; D: TRBD1; CDR3: CASSQDRKGAREKLFF; DNA: TGCGCCAGCAGCCAAGATCGGAAGGGGGCGCGGGAAAAACTGTTTTTT
V: TRBV7-2; size: .; J: TRBJ2-1; D: TRBD2; CDR3: CASSLSGGNSYNEQFF; DNA: TGTGCCAGCAGCCTTAGCGGGGGGAACTCCTACAATGAGCAGTTCTTC
V: TRBV28; size: once; J: TRBJ2-3; D: TRBD1; CDR3: CASSSIPGQGDTDTQYF; DNA: TGTGCCAGCAGTTCCATCCCGGGACAGGGGGACACAGATACGCAGTATTTT
V: TRBV7-2; size: many; J: TRBJ1-1; D: TRBD1; CDR3: CASSQQGAAEAFF; DNA: TGTGCCAGCAGCCAACAGGGGGCCGCTGAAGCTTTCTTT
V: TRBV10-3; size: .; J: TRBJ1-5; D: .; CDR3: CAIRGDQPQHF; DNA: TGTGCCATCAGAGGGGATCAGCCCCAGCATTTT
V: TRBV28; size: .; J: TRBJ2-7; D: TRBD2; CDR3: CASSLSGLAYEQYF; DNA: TGTGCCAGCAGTTTATCGGGACTAGCCTACGAGCAGTACTTC
V: TRBV6-4; size: .; J: TRBJ1-1; D: .; CDR3: CASSVVPGATEAFF; DNA: TGTGCCAGCAGTGTTGTCCCAGGGGCCACTGAAGCTTTCTTT
V: TRBV11-2; size: .; J: TRBJ1-4; D: .; CDR3: CASSLATRIGGKLFF; DNA: TGTGCCAGCAGCTTAGCAACGCGGATAGGTGGAAAACTGTTTTTT
V: TRBV5-1; size: once; J: TRBJ1-1; D: .; CDR3: CASSQTTENTEAFF; DNA: TGCGCCAGCAGCCAAACGACAGAGAACACTGAAGCTTTCTTT
V: TRBV28; size: .; J: TRBJ1-4; D: .; CDR3: CASSLLGGTNEKLFF; DNA: TGTGCCAGCAGTCTGCTCGGGGGGACTAATGAAAAACTGTTTTTT
V: TRBV11-2; size: .; J: TRBJ1-1; D: .; CDR3: CASSLDHGNEAFF; DNA: TGTGCCAGCAGCTTAGATCACGGGAATGAAGCTTTCTTT
V: TRBV4-2; size: .; J: TRBJ2-3; D: TRBD2; CDR3: CASSQVRLTTGGPWDTQYF; DNA: TGTGCCAGCAGCCAGGTCCGGCTTACTACGGGGGGACCCTGGGATACGCAGTATTTT
V: TRBV7-2; size: .; J: TRBJ1-3; D: TRBD1; CDR3: CASSFWTGDTGNTIYF; DNA: TGTGCCAGCAGCTTCTGGACAGGGGACACTGGAAACACCATATATTTT
V: TRBV5-1; size: .; J: TRBJ2-3; D: TRBD2; CDR3: CASSSGLATSTDTQYF; DNA: TGCGCCAGCAGCTCCGGACTAGCCACTAGCACAGATACGCAGTATTTT